These T cell receptor beta chains were read from a single sample in a study of cytomegalovirus exposure and HLA in healthy donors. TCRdb keeps only in-frame clones here, not all; method: immunoSEQ multiplex PCR. The sample shows about 160,000 clones, 75% to 80% of them seen only once. Sequencing was performed on PBMCs. The origin of the receptors is a middle-aged woman in good health and CMV-seronegative. The CDR3 runs from the conserved cysteine through the conserved F or W. The order of the fields is CDR3 protein, CDR3 DNA, clone size, CDR3 length, J gene, D gene, V gene. A D gene is named only where the DNA matches it firmly. Size values are once, few and many counts, or a class for expanded clones, and some rows have none.

cdr3_aa: CASSFGTSGAGELFF
cdr3_nt: TGCGCCAGCAGCTTCGGGACTAGCGGGGCCGGGGAGCTGTTTTTT
clone_size: NA
cdr3_length: 15
j_call: TRBJ2-2
d_call: TRBD2
v_call: TRBV5-1

cdr3_aa: CASTGTLYSGGSNEQFF
cdr3_nt: TGTGCCAGCACGGGTACCCTATATAGCGGGGGTAGCAATGAGCAGTTCTTC
clone_size: NA
cdr3_length: 17
j_call: TRBJ2-1
d_call: TRBD2
v_call: TRBV2

cdr3_aa: CASSYSQQGNTEAFF
cdr3_nt: TGTGCCAGCAGTTACTCGCAACAGGGGAACACTGAAGCTTTCTTT
clone_size: NA
cdr3_length: 15
j_call: TRBJ1-1
d_call: NA
v_call: TRBV6-6

cdr3_aa: CASSLEQATEAFF
cdr3_nt: TGTGCCAGCAGCTTAGAACAGGCCACTGAAGCTTTCTTT
clone_size: NA
cdr3_length: 13
j_call: TRBJ1-1
d_call: NA
v_call: TRBV7-8

cdr3_aa: CASSGRLGETQYF
cdr3_nt: TGTGCCAGCAGCGGCAGACTCGGGGAGACCCAGTACTTC
clone_size: NA
cdr3_length: 13
j_call: TRBJ2-5
d_call: NA
v_call: TRBV11-2

cdr3_aa: CASSLVTDSGEQYF
cdr3_nt: TGCGCCAGCAGCTTGGTCACGGACAGTGGAGAGCAGTACTTC
clone_size: few
cdr3_length: 14
j_call: TRBJ2-7
d_call: NA
v_call: TRBV5-1

cdr3_aa: CASSRLTRNEKLFF
cdr3_nt: TGTGCCAGCAGTAGACTAACCCGTAATGAAAAACTGTTTTTT
clone_size: NA
cdr3_length: 14
j_call: TRBJ1-4
d_call: NA
v_call: TRBV2

cdr3_aa: CASSPRTGRGTEAFF
cdr3_nt: TGTGCCAGCAGCCCCCGGACAGGGCGGGGAACTGAAGCTTTCTTT
clone_size: NA
cdr3_length: 15
j_call: TRBJ1-1
d_call: TRBD1
v_call: TRBV5-4

cdr3_aa: CASSGPRVSDTQYF
cdr3_nt: TGCGCCAGCAGTGGGCCGAGGGTTTCTGATACGCAGTATTTT
clone_size: NA
cdr3_length: 14
j_call: TRBJ2-3
d_call: NA
v_call: TRBV10-1

cdr3_aa: CASSPAGERQPQHF
cdr3_nt: TGTGCCAGCAGCCCGGCAGGGGAGCGTCAGCCCCAGCATTTT
clone_size: NA
cdr3_length: 14
j_call: TRBJ1-5
d_call: NA
v_call: TRBV5-6

cdr3_aa: CASSFGQGAHNEQFF
cdr3_nt: TGTGCCAGTAGTTTCGGACAGGGGGCCCACAATGAGCAGTTCTTC
clone_size: NA
cdr3_length: 15
j_call: TRBJ2-1
d_call: TRBD1
v_call: TRBV19

cdr3_aa: CASSVTSETLTDTQYF
cdr3_nt: TGTGCCAGCAGCGTGACTAGCGAGACCCTCACAGATACGCAGTATTTT
clone_size: NA
cdr3_length: 16
j_call: TRBJ2-3
d_call: TRBD2
v_call: TRBV9

cdr3_aa: CASSSPRQGVNTGELFF
cdr3_nt: TGTGCCAGCAGCTCCCCCCGCCAGGGGGTAAACACCGGGGAGCTGTTTTTT
clone_size: once
cdr3_length: 17
j_call: TRBJ2-2
d_call: TRBD1
v_call: TRBV7-9

cdr3_aa: CASSQSSTGESNQPQHF
cdr3_nt: TGCGCCAGCAGTCAATCCTCGACAGGGGAAAGCAATCAGCCCCAGCATTTT
clone_size: once
cdr3_length: 17
j_call: TRBJ1-5
d_call: TRBD1
v_call: TRBV23-1

cdr3_aa: CASSLMIGSGGNYEQYF
cdr3_nt: TGTGCCAGCAGCCTTATGATTGGTAGCGGGGGAAACTACGAGCAGTACTTC
clone_size: NA
cdr3_length: 17
j_call: TRBJ2-7
d_call: TRBD2
v_call: TRBV5-4

cdr3_aa: CASSTGQGSYNEQFF
cdr3_nt: TGTGCCAGCAGCACCGGACAGGGTTCCTACAATGAGCAGTTCTTC
clone_size: NA
cdr3_length: 15
j_call: TRBJ2-1
d_call: TRBD1
v_call: TRBV13